The 6 T cell receptor beta chains below were found in one sample sequenced in a study of cytomegalovirus exposure and HLA in healthy donors. Primers for the PCR totalled 60 Vbeta and 13 Jbeta. Sequencing was performed with immunoSEQ multiplex PCR; in TCRdb, only in-frame clones are kept and a portion is missing. The sample carries 130,000 or so clones, around 72% recorded once. Sample: PBMCs. These receptors were collected from a middle-aged man in good health and CMV-seropositive.

The rearrangement uses TRBV5-1 and TRBJ1-2, with a weak D call TRBD1 (5 bases). Germline V CDR1 and CDR2: SGHRS, YFSETQ. CDR3 size: 14 residues. With 4 bases removed from V and 3 bases from J, the gap between germline ends came to 13 bases. The CDR3 spells CASSASVGDYGYTF. CDR3 in DNA: TGCGCCAGCAGCGCGAGTGTAGGGGACTATGGCTACACCTTC.

CDR3 in DNA: TGTGCCAGCTCACCCCCCCCGGACAGGCAAGGGGAGACCCAGTACTTC. It encodes CASSPPPDRQGETQYF. This rearrangement joins TRBV18 to TRBJ2-5, with TRBD1 matching over 7 bases. After removal of 3 bases from V and 5 bases from J, the junction contained 12 bases not matched to a gene. CDR1 is KGHSH, CDR2 LQKENI, per germline. The CDR3 has 16 residues.

The CDR3 nucleotides read TGTGCCAGCAGCGTTACCGGGACAGGGGGTCGGAGGAATGGCTACACCTTC. Translating it yields CASSVTGTGGRRNGYTF. The chain is built from TRBV27 and TRBJ1-2; 11 bases map to TRBD1. Per the germline V gene, CDR1 is MNHEY and CDR2 is SMNVEV (reference sequence). The J segment lost 6 bases and the V segment lost 6 bases, leaving 15 bases of the junction unmatched. The CDR3 has 17 amino acids.

The V and J genes are TRBV7-2 and TRBJ1-6; TRBD1 matches 10 bases. In germline, CDR1 is SGHTA, CDR2 FQGNSA. The CDR3 covers 17 residues. Trimming at V came to 1 base and at J to 10 bases, leaving 10 bases not matched to a gene. The CDR3 region is CASSLDLGTGVWSPLHF. The CDR3 region has the DNA TGTGCCAGCAGCTTAGACTTGGGGACAGGGGTATGGTCACCCCTCCACTTT.

This chain links TRBV7-9 with TRBJ2-5; TRBD2 is a possible D gene (7 bases). Trimming took 5 bases from V and 5 from J, leaving 15 bases between them. This CDR3 contains 14 residues. Looked up from germline, CDR1 is SEHNR and CDR2 is FQNEAQ (reference sequence). CDR3 sequence reads: CASSPGGGRETQYF. CDR3 DNA sequence: TGTGCCAGCAGCCCTGGGGGGGGCCGTGAGACCCAGTACTTC.

The chain recombines TRBV2 with TRBJ1-2; D is ambiguous. Germline V gene data show CDR1 as SNHLY and CDR2 as FYNNEI. V lost 3 bases, J lost 4 bases, and 12 bases lay in between. This CDR3 has 14 residues. CDR3: CASSDRPSGYGYTF. The CDR3 DNA sequence: TGTGCCAGCAGTGACAGGCCCTCTGGCTATGGCTACACCTTC.